Listed below are T cell receptor beta chains from one sample, sequenced in a study of OX40 agonist ivuxolimab in advanced cancers. Method: immunoSEQ multiplex PCR; TCRdb's copy keeps in-frame clones and lacks some. The table includes around 70,000 clones, around four fifths detected once. The sample consisted of CD4+ or CD8+ T cells sorted from blood, taken in a trial of the OX40 agonist ivuxolimab. The receptor set was obtained from an adult with an advanced solid tumor such as melanoma, head and neck, liver or kidney cancer. CDR3s include the opening cysteine and the closing phenylalanine or tryptophan. The D gene is left open where the match is weak. Some rows mark clone size as missing; the rest say once, few, many or name a class of expanded clone.

CDR3 length	clone size	J gene	V gene	D gene	CDR3 protein	CDR3 DNA
14	.	TRBJ2-7	TRBV28	.	CASRRGTGHYEQYF	TGTGCCAGCAGGAGAGGAACAGGGCACTACGAGCAGTACTTC
15	.	TRBJ1-5	TRBV7-8	.	CASSLLPNSNQPQHF	TGTGCCAGCAGCTTATTGCCGAATAGCAATCAGCCCCAGCATTTT
14	once	TRBJ1-1	TRBV9	.	CASSAGQKNTEAFF	TGTGCCAGCAGCGCTGGACAGAAGAACACTGAAGCTTTCTTT
12	.	TRBJ1-5	TRBV28	.	CASRQSNQPQHF	TGTGCCAGCAGGCAAAGCAATCAGCCCCAGCATTTT
16	.	TRBJ2-2	TRBV27	TRBD2	CASSSSGRVEGGQLFF	TGTGCCAGCAGTTCAAGCGGGAGGGTGGAGGGCGGTCAGCTGTTTTTT
14	.	TRBJ2-7	TRBV5-5	TRBD1	CASSSPGTEDEQYF	TGTGCCAGCAGCTCCCCCGGGACAGAAGACGAGCAGTACTTC
12	.	TRBJ2-3	TRBV2	.	CASSELTDTQYF	TGTGCCAGCAGTGAGTTAACAGATACGCAGTATTTT
11	.	TRBJ2-1	TRBV28	.	CASRHLHEQFF	TGTGCCAGCAGACACTTGCATGAGCAGTTCTTC
16	.	TRBJ2-2	TRBV30	TRBD2	CACKSGRGPYTGELFF	TGTGCCTGTAAAAGCGGGAGGGGTCCATACACCGGGGAGCTGTTTTTT
12	once	TRBJ1-1	TRBV28	.	CASLRGDAEAFF	TGTGCCAGCCTCCGGGGGGATGCTGAAGCTTTCTTT
16	.	TRBJ2-3	TRBV2	TRBD2	CASRAPGLDLTDTQYF	TGTGCCAGCAGAGCACCGGGACTAGATCTCACAGATACGCAGTATTTT
11	.	TRBJ2-7	TRBV18	.	CASSPKHEQYF	TGTGCCAGCTCACCAAAGCACGAGCAGTACTTC
14	.	TRBJ1-4	TRBV6-5	.	CASSLTGLNEKLFF	TGTGCCAGCAGCCTTACAGGGCTTAATGAAAAACTGTTTTTT
15	.	TRBJ1-6	TRBV15	.	CATSRSRGSGSPLHF	TGTGCCACCAGCAGATCCAGGGGAAGCGGTTCACCCCTCCACTTT
18	.	TRBJ1-1	TRBV7-9	.	CASSPRPGQFRENTEAFF	TGTGCCAGCAGCCCGCGTCCAGGACAGTTTCGGGAAAACACTGAAGCTTTCTTT
13	.	TRBJ2-1	TRBV5-6	.	CASSPWVGSEQFF	TGTGCCAGCAGCCCGTGGGTAGGGAGTGAGCAGTTCTTC
15	.	TRBJ2-7	TRBV4-1	.	CASSQEVAQPHEQYF	TGCGCCAGCAGCCAAGAGGTTGCGCAACCCCACGAGCAGTACTTC
11	.	TRBJ1-1	TRBV19	.	CASIGRNEAFF	TGTGCCAGTATAGGACGGAATGAAGCTTTCTTT
16	.	TRBJ2-1	TRBV10-2	TRBD2	CASSPPAGVGRNEQFF	TGCGCCAGCAGTCCACCAGCGGGAGTGGGAAGGAATGAGCAGTTCTTC
13	.	TRBJ1-4	TRBV7-3	.	CASSPTRGGKLFF	TGTGCCAGCAGCCCCACCCGGGGTGGAAAACTGTTTTTT
17	.	TRBJ1-5	TRBV18	TRBD1	CASSPTGTGYLSQPQHF	TGTGCCAGCTCACCGACCGGGACAGGCTACCTTTCTCAGCCCCAGCATTTT
14	.	TRBJ2-7	TRBV10-3	.	CAIGREGLSYEQYF	TGTGCCATCGGGAGAGAGGGCCTCTCCTACGAGCAGTACTTC
15	few	TRBJ2-1	TRBV6-4	TRBD2	CASSDGASGSKAQFF	TGTGCCAGCAGTGACGGTGCTAGCGGGAGCAAGGCGCAGTTCTTC
13	.	TRBJ1-3	TRBV28	.	CASSEVSGNTIYF	TGTGCCAGCAGTGAAGTGAGTGGAAACACCATATATTTT
15	.	TRBJ2-1	TRBV11-2	.	CASSSDTRDNNEQFF	TGTGCCAGCAGCTCCGACACCCGGGACAACAATGAGCAGTTCTTC
14	.	TRBJ1-1	TRBV11-2	.	CASSFQTGNTEAFF	TGTGCCAGCAGCTTCCAGACAGGGAACACTGAAGCTTTCTTT
11	once	TRBJ2-3	TRBV13	.	CASRRTDTQYF	TGTGCCAGCCGGCGCACAGATACGCAGTATTTT
15	.	TRBJ1-1	TRBV30	TRBD1	CAWRPLQGEAAEAFF	TGTGCCTGGAGACCTCTACAGGGGGAGGCCGCTGAAGCTTTCTTT
14	.	TRBJ2-5	TRBV7-9	.	CASSQSDRGETQYF	TGTGCCAGCAGCCAGTCCGATCGGGGAGAGACCCAGTACTTC
14	.	TRBJ2-7	TRBV5-5	TRBD2	CASRVAGVAYEQYF	TGTGCCAGCAGGGTAGCGGGAGTAGCCTACGAGCAGTACTTC
13	few	TRBJ1-6	TRBV7-2	.	CASSLERGSPLHF	TGTGCCAGCAGCTTAGAGCGAGGGTCACCCCTCCACTTT
12	.	TRBJ2-3	TRBV28	.	CASSLPGHTQYF	TGTGCCAGCTCGCTACCGGGGCATACGCAGTATTTT
12	.	TRBJ1-1	TRBV28	.	CASSSTGYGAFF	TGTGCCAGCAGTTCTACCGGCTATGGAGCTTTCTTT
15	.	TRBJ2-3	TRBV11-2	TRBD2	CASSLGSGSTDTQYF	TGTGCCAGCAGCTTAGGGAGCGGGAGTACAGATACGCAGTATTTT
15	.	TRBJ2-1	TRBV9	.	CASSVEDHPYNEQFF	TGTGCCAGCAGCGTAGAGGACCACCCCTACAATGAGCAGTTCTTC
14	.	TRBJ1-6	TRBV28	TRBD1	CASSAGQPSRPLHF	TGTGCCAGCAGTGCGGGACAGCCATCCAGACCCCTCCACTTT
14	.	TRBJ1-1	TRBV5-1	TRBD1	CASRRTGENTEAFF	TGCGCCAGTCGCAGGACAGGTGAGAACACTGAAGCTTTCTTT
13	.	TRBJ1-5	TRBV27	TRBD1	CASSFLHRGTQHF	TGTGCCAGCAGTTTCCTCCACAGGGGAACCCAGCATTTT
12	.	TRBJ2-1	TRBV30	TRBD2	CAWSPSGSEQFF	TGTGCCTGGAGTCCCAGCGGGAGTGAGCAGTTCTTC
17	.	TRBJ2-7	TRBV5-6	.	CASSSLVSTGEVDEQYF	TGTGCCAGCAGCTCCCTTGTTTCTACGGGGGAAGTGGACGAGCAGTACTTC
11	.	TRBJ2-3	TRBV14	TRBD1	CASQGEGTQYF	TGTGCCAGCCAGGGGGAAGGGACGCAGTATTTT
16	.	TRBJ2-3	TRBV5-6	.	CASSALSPGVGDTQYF	TGTGCCAGCAGCGCCTTGTCTCCGGGGGTTGGGGATACGCAGTATTTT
11	once	TRBJ2-7	TRBV28	.	CASRSLSEQYF	TGTGCCAGCAGGTCTCTAAGTGAGCAGTACTTC
14	.	TRBJ2-6	TRBV19	.	CASSQGLGANVLTF	TGTGCCAGTAGTCAGGGCTTGGGGGCCAACGTCCTGACTTTC
14	.	TRBJ2-5	TRBV7-3	.	CASSSLDSPGTQYF	TGTGCCAGCAGCTCCTTAGACTCACCCGGGACCCAGTACTTC
13	.	TRBJ1-3	TRBV28	.	CASSLYAGNTIYF	TGTGCCAGCAGTTTATACGCTGGAAACACCATATATTTT
15	once	TRBJ2-1	TRBV5-1	TRBD2	CASSLGSPLAGSTVF	TGCGCCAGCAGCTTGGGAAGTCCGCTAGCGGGTAGTACGGTCTTC
14	.	TRBJ1-1	TRBV7-2	.	CASSRGYMNTEAFF	TGTGCCAGCAGCCGGGGGTATATGAACACTGAAGCTTTCTTT
15	.	TRBJ2-4	TRBV5-6	.	CASSLAGAAGNIQYF	TGTGCCAGCAGCTTGGCCGGGGCCGCAGGGAACATTCAGTACTTC
13	.	TRBJ1-1	TRBV6-5	.	CASSYSPPTEAFF	TGTGCCAGCAGTTACTCCCCCCCCACTGAAGCTTTCTTT
14	.	TRBJ1-4	TRBV28	.	CASSSPGEGEKLFF	TGTGCCAGCAGTTCGCCAGGGGAGGGGGAAAAACTGTTTTTT
16	once	TRBJ1-3	TRBV5-4	.	CASSRTVGGSGNTIYF	TGTGCCAGCAGCCGCACCGTAGGGGGTTCTGGAAACACCATATATTTT
15	.	TRBJ2-7	TRBV5-1	TRBD2	CASSPTSGKQNEQYF	TGCGCCAGCAGCCCCACTAGCGGGAAACAGAACGAGCAGTACTTC
15	.	TRBJ2-7	TRBV5-5	.	CASSFGRQNYYEQYF	TGTGCCAGCAGCTTTGGGAGACAGAACTACTACGAGCAGTACTTC
12	medium-sized	TRBJ1-2	TRBV7-9	.	CASSYQNYGYTF	TGTGCCAGCAGCTATCAGAACTATGGCTACACCTTC